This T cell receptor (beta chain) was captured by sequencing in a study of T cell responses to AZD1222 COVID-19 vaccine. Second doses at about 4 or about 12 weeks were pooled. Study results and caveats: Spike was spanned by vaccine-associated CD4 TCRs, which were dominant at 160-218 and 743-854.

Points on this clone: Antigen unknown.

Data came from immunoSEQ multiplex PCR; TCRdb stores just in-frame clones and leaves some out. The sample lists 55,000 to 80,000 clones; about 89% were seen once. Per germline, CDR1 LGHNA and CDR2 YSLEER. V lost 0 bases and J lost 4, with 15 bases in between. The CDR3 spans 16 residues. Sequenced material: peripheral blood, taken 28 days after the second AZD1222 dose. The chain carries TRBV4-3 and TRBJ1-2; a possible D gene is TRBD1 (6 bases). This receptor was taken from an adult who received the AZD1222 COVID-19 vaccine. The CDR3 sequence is CASSQDRGLRPYGYTF. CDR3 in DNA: TGCGCCAGCAGCCAAGATCGGGGGCTACGGCCCTATGGCTACACCTTC.